These 13 T cell receptor beta chains were sequenced from one sample in a study of blood T cell repertoires in COVID-19 (TCRdb year 2020). The library was made by the immunoSEQ multiplex PCR assay. The immuneACCESS repertoire file appears here via TCRdb, limited to in-frame rearrangements. These files lack a portion of the clones; in checked studies, under half of the deficit traces to unresolved V genes, and the cause of the others is not known. Counted in this sample were about 19,000 clones; 65% to 90% of them appeared once. Around 59% of the sample lies in the top ten. The sample was peripheral blood. The receptors stem from an elderly man with acute or convalescent COVID-19.

The chain couples TRBV3-1 (or the pseudogene TRBV3-2) to TRBJ2-3; 9 bases match TRBD1. CDR1 and CDR2 from the germline V gene are LGHDT and YNNKEL (reference sequence). V shed 4 bases and J 2 bases; nucleotides not matched to a gene: 4. This CDR3 comprises 15 residues. CDR3 DNA sequence: TGTGCCAGCAGCCCAGGGACAGGGTTCACAGATACGCAGTATTTT. Translation: CASSPGTGFTDTQYF.

This chain joins TRBV3-1 (or the pseudogene TRBV3-2) and TRBJ1-5, with TRBD1 matching 10 bases. The V gene's germline CDR1 is LGHDT and CDR2 YNNKEL (reference sequence). The CDR3 length is 15 residues. The junction had 5 bases not matched to a gene; V was cut back by 5 bases and J by 4 bases. The CDR3 nucleotides read TGTGCCAGCAGCGTGACAGGGGGCAGTAATCAGCCCCAGCATTTT. This gives the protein CASSVTGGSNQPQHF.

The chain has TRBV2 and TRBJ2-1; TRBD2 might be the D (7 bases). The germline gives CDR1 SNHLY, CDR2 FYNNEI. V was clipped by 7 bases and J by 7 bases, with 17 bases between them. The CDR3 sequence is 14 residues long. CDR3 amino acids: CASIRDTGGNEQFF. Written as DNA, the CDR3 is TGTGCCAGCATTCGGGACACGGGGGGTAATGAGCAGTTCTTC.

The chain links TRBV3-1 (or the pseudogene TRBV3-2) to TRBJ1-1, with TRBD1 identical over 8 bases. The CDR3 contains 13 residues. J lost 10 bases, V lost 0 bases, and 4 bases had no gene match. CDR1 LGHDT and CDR2 YNNKEL come from the germline V gene (reference sequence). CDR3: CASSQDSGQGAFF. CDR3 nucleotide sequence: TGTGCCAGCAGCCAAGATAGCGGACAGGGAGCTTTCTTT.

The rearrangement uses TRBV19 and TRBJ2-3; possibly TRBD2 for D (5 bases). Germline V gives CDR1 LNHDA, CDR2 SQIVND (reference sequence). V dropped 1 base and J dropped 5 bases, with 13 bases sitting between them. The CDR3 spans 15 residues. The CDR3 bases are TGTGCCAGTAGTATAGCCGTAAGGGCGGGAGATACGCAGTATTTT. Translating gives CASSIAVRAGDTQYF.

The chain carries TRBV6-6 and TRBJ1-5; 9 bases match TRBD1. Germline V gene data show CDR1 as MNHNY and CDR2 as SVGAGI (reference sequence). J lost 5 bases, V lost 8 bases, and 7 bases had no gene match. CDR3 length equals 14 residues. In DNA form, the CDR3 reads TGTGCCAGCGGCCCGGGACAGGGCCATCAGCCCCAGCATTTT. This translates into CASGPGQGHQPQHF.

The chain carries TRBV11-2 and TRBJ2-3, with D possibly TRBD1 on 6 matching bases. Trimming removed 5 bases at V and 1 base at J, with 10 bases between. The CDR3 spans 14 residues. The germline gives CDR1 SGHAT, CDR2 FQNNGV. This chain's CDR3 is CASSQGSGTDTQYF. The CDR3 DNA sequence: TGTGCCAGCAGCCAGGGGTCGGGCACAGATACGCAGTATTTT.

This chain uses TRBV14 with TRBJ2-3, with 12 bases identical to TRBD2. CDR1 is SGHDN and CDR2 is FVKESK in the germline V gene. V lost 5 bases, J lost 1 base, and 7 bases stayed unmatched. The CDR3 covers 17 residues. The CDR3 loop reads CASSIRLAGARTDTQYF. The CDR3 DNA reads as TGTGCCAGCAGCATCCGACTAGCGGGGGCCCGCACAGATACGCAGTATTTT.

The genes are TRBV18 and TRBJ1-1, with TRBD1 matching 8 bases. The CDR3 extends over 13 amino acids. Trimming removed 8 bases from V and 1 base from J; junction bases left unmatched: 3. Looked up from germline, CDR1 is KGHSH and CDR2 is LQKENI. The DNA of the CDR3 is TGTGCCAGCCGCGGGACAGGGAACACTGAAGCTTTCTTT. This translates into CASRGTGNTEAFF.

The chain couples TRBV29-1 to TRBJ2-3, with 7 bases aligning to TRBD2. The CDR3 runs 16 residues. Per germline, CDR1 SQVTM and CDR2 ANQGSEA. J was trimmed by 3 bases and V by 0 bases; bases with no gene match: 9. CDR3 amino acids: CSVEDRMGRGTDTQYF. CDR3 DNA sequence: TGCAGCGTTGAAGATAGGATGGGGAGGGGAACAGATACGCAGTATTTT.

This sequence joins TRBV6-5 and TRBJ1-2; D call uncertain. With 6 bases removed from V and 8 bases from J, the gap between germline ends came to 22 bases. Germline V CDR1 and CDR2: MNHEY, SVGAGI. The CDR3 has 15 amino acids. This chain's CDR3 is CASRRALGPLEGYTF. The CDR3 DNA reads TGTGCCAGCAGACGTGCCCTCGGCCCCTTGGAGGGCTACACCTTC.

The chain combines TRBV5-1 with TRBJ1-6; the D gene is possibly TRBD1 (6 bases). This CDR3 region has 17 residues. Trimming removed 3 bases at V and 4 bases at J, with 17 bases between. From germline, CDR1 is SGHRS and CDR2 YFSETQ. The CDR3 region is CASSWNRDTRYNSPLHF. Here the CDR3 DNA reads TGCGCCAGCAGCTGGAATCGGGACACCAGATATAATTCACCCCTCCACTTT.

CDR3 DNA: TGTGCCAGCTCACCATTACAGGGTGCAACTAATGAAAAACTGTTTTTT. This gives the protein CASSPLQGATNEKLFF. The V call is TRBV18, the J call TRBJ1-4; D might be TRBD1 (6 bases). Germline values: CDR1 KGHSH, CDR2 LQKENI. The V end lost 2 bases, the J end lost 0 bases, and 10 bases lay between the germline ends. This CDR3 spans 16 amino acids. Together with reference TRBV18 and TRBJ1-4, the CDR3 gives the full variable domain: NAGVMQNPRHLVRRRGQEARLRCSPMKGHSHVYWYRQLPEEGLKFMVYLQKENIIDESGMPKERFSAEFPKEGPSILRIQQVVRGDSAAYFCASSPLQGATNEKLFFGSGTQLSVL.